The clone carrying this T cell receptor (beta chain) was recorded once. The repertoire was sequenced with immunoSEQ multiplex PCR; TCRdb's copy has only in-frame clones and lacks some. The table shows about 180,000 clones, with around 86% occurring only once. Seattle's enrolled individuals joined amid active infection and were then monitored longitudinally. This entry is derived from a study of blood T cell repertoires in COVID-19. Study summary: COVID-19 samples collected from the United States, Italy and Spain covered acute and convalescent phases. The cDNA or gDNA used as material had been derived from T cells, B-cell-depleted T cells, or PBMCs.

CDR1 LNHDA and CDR2 SQIVND come from the germline V gene (reference sequence). The CDR3 length is 15 residues. V was trimmed by 7 bases and J by 9 bases, leaving 22 bases between them. The V gene is TRBV19, the J gene TRBJ1-5; D may be TRBD1 (6 bases). The receptor was isolated from a man aged 55 to 70 with COVID-19, enrolled during active disease. The sample comprised peripheral blood. CDR3 residues: CASKGDGATPRPQHF. CDR3 sequence (DNA): TGTGCCAGTAAGGGGGACGGGGCGACTCCCCGGCCCCAGCATTTT.